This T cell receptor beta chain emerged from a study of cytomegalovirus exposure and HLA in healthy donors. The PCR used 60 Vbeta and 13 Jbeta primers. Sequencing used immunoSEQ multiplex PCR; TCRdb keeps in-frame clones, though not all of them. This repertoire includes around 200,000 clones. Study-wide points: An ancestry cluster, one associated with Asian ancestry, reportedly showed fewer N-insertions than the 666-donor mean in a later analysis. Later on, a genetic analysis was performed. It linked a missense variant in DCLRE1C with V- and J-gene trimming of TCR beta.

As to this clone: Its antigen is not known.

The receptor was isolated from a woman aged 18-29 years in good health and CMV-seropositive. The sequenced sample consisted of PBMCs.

The CDR3 DNA sequence: TGTGCCAGCATCGGAGGGCAGTTTGGGGAAAAACTGTTTTTT. It specifies CASIGGQFGEKLFF. This rearrangement joins TRBV2 to TRBJ1-4; D unresolved. The V and J ends lost 7 bases and 8 bases respectively, with 17 bases between them. This CDR3 is built from 14 residues. Germline CDR1 SNHLY, CDR2 FYNNEI.